These 26 T cell receptor beta chains share one sample of origin, sequenced in a study of molecular identifiers for immune sequencing clone quantification. TCRdb re-called the PCR reads through MiXCR, storing one row per CDR3 protein. The table shows 100,000 or so distinct CDR3 sequences, with 30% to 45% occurring only once. Sequences were obtained from naive CD8+ T cells from blood, with Jurkat cell RNA spiked in. Subset given: FACS-sorted CD8+CD4-CCR7+CD45RA+ naive T cells. Receptors were obtained from a human donor in good health. Some libraries in this study had Jurkat cell RNA spiked in.

The chain uses TRBV27 and TRBJ2-5; no clear D gene. Germline CDR1 MNHEY, CDR2 SMNVEV (reference sequence). V was clipped by 6 bases and J by 9 bases, with 8 bases between them. The CDR3 is 10 residues long. The DNA for the CDR3 is TGTGCCAGCAGAAAGGTGCCCCAGTACTTC. It yields the protein CASRKVPQYF.

This clonotype was seen only a few times. The V gene is TRBV6-5, the J gene TRBJ2-1; D remains ambiguous. The V end lost 3 bases, the J end lost 7 bases, and 7 bases lay between the germline ends. The germline V gene has CDR1 MNHEY and CDR2 SVGAGI. The CDR3 covers 12 residues. The CDR3 spells CASSYLGNEQFF. The DNA of the CDR3 is TGTGCCAGCAGTTATTTGGGGAATGAGCAGTTCTTC.

Many counts were recorded for this clonotype. V is TRBV6-5 and J is TRBJ1-5; D gene ambiguous. The length of the CDR3 is 14 residues. V gave up 2 bases and J gave up 2 bases, with 7 bases separating them. Germline V gives CDR1 MNHEY, CDR2 SVGAGI. CDR3: CASSYGLGNQPQHF. The DNA for the CDR3 is TGTGCCAGCAGTTACGGCCTTGGCAATCAGCCCCAGCATTTT.

In this sample, this clonotype turned up a few times. V gene TRBV9 combines with J gene TRBJ2-3; D gene unclear. V shed 3 bases and J shed 2 bases, with 16 bases lying between them. Germline CDR1 and CDR2: SGDLS and YYNGEE. CDR3 length: 16 amino acids. The CDR3 is CASSEGSARFTDTQYF. The CDR3 nucleotides are TGTGCCAGCAGCGAGGGCTCTGCCAGGTTCACAGATACGCAGTATTTT.

This clonotype was counted many times. The chain is built from TRBV28 and TRBJ2-7, with 7 bases matching TRBD1. This CDR3 has 13 amino acids. V trimming: 6 bases; J trimming: 4 bases; junction bases outside the gene matches: 6. Germline V lookup: CDR1 MDHEN, CDR2 SYDVKM. CDR3 region: CASSLKTGYEQYF. The DNA for the CDR3 is TGTGCCAGCAGCCTTAAGACAGGGTACGAGCAGTACTTC. Full variable domain (rest looked up from reference TRBV28 and TRBJ2-7): DVKVTQSSRYLVKRTGEKVFLECVQDMDHENMFWYRQDPGLGLRLIYFSYDVKMKEKGDIPEGYSVSREKKERFSLILESASTNQTSMYLCASSLKTGYEQYFGPGTRLTVT.

This clonotype came up many times. This sequence joins TRBV7-2 and TRBJ2-3; either TRBD1 or TRBD2 may supply D (5 bases each). The length of the CDR3 is 13 residues. The V and J ends lost 1 base and 14 bases respectively, with 16 bases between them. Germline CDR1 and CDR2: SGHTA and FQGNSA. The CDR3 sequence: CASSLGTGANGYF. CDR3 coding DNA: TGTGCCAGCAGCTTAGGAACCGGGGCGAACGGGTATTTT.

The sample holds many counts of this clonotype. The chain uses TRBV28 and TRBJ1-4; no reliable D call. Germline lookup yields CDR1 MDHEN and CDR2 SYDVKM. The CDR3 extends over 12 amino acids. The V and J ends lost 3 bases and 8 bases respectively, with 7 bases between them. The CDR3: CASSFGREKLFF. CDR3 bases: TGTGCCAGCAGTTTCGGTAGGGAAAAACTGTTTTTT.

A word on this clonotype: One junction end does not reproduce the germline sequence, and a read error may be involved. CDR3 nucleotides: TGCACCAGCAGCTCAGGCCCCCACTATGGCTACACCTTC. Its translation is CTSSSGPHYGYTF. The chain recombines TRBV5-1 with TRBJ1-2; D gene ambiguous. Germline assignment: CDR1 SGHRS and CDR2 YFSETQ. CDR3 length: 13 residues.

With regard to this clonotype: A clone one base away is much larger, so this may be a read error. This chain links TRBV29-1 with TRBJ2-3, with 7 bases fitting TRBD1. The CDR3 is made up of 12 amino acids. Germline CDR1 reads SQVTM; CDR2 reads ANQGSEA. The CDR3 DNA reads TGCGGCGTCCGACAGGGTCTAGTTACGCAGTATTTT. Translating gives CGVRQGLVTQYF.

The V call is TRBV19, the J call TRBJ2-7; either TRBD1 or TRBD2 may supply D (5 bases each). Germline V lookup: CDR1 LNHDA, CDR2 SQIVND (reference sequence). This CDR3 spans 10 amino acids. V lost 10 bases to trimming and J lost 6 bases, with 10 bases between them. The CDR3 loop is CATGTGEQYF. Here the CDR3 DNA reads TGTGCCACAGGGACGGGCGAGCAGTACTTC. The full variable domain, with the rest looked up from reference TRBV19 and TRBJ2-7, is DGGITQSPKYLFRKEGQNVTLSCEQNLNHDAMYWYRQDPGQGLRLIYYSQIVNDFQKGDIAEGYSVSREKKESFPLTVTSAQKNPTAFYLCATGTGEQYFGPGTRLTVT.

This clonotype was detected a few times. The CDR3 sequence is CASSPGPTLPEKLFF. The DNA of the CDR3 is TGTGCCAGCAGTCCTGGACCGACCCTGCCTGAAAAACTGTTTTTT. The V call is TRBV28, the J call TRBJ1-4, with no clear D. Germline V gene sequence: CDR1 MDHEN, CDR2 SYDVKM. Trimming took off 5 bases at V and 7 bases at J, with 17 bases between the two ends. This CDR3 has 15 residues.

A few counts support this clonotype. V is TRBV29-1 and J is TRBJ2-7; tentative D call: TRBD1 (5 bases). The CDR3 is 14 residues long. Between the trimmed V and J ends, which lost 1 base and 4 bases, there was a span of 14 bases. Germline CDR1 SQVTM, CDR2 ANQGSEA. The CDR3 sequence is CSVEVLGRDYEQYF. In nucleotides, the CDR3 is TGCAGCGTTGAAGTTTTGGGCAGGGATTACGAGCAGTACTTC.

Concerning this clonotype itself: Just one base apart from a much larger clone, this may be a read error. V usage is TRBV6-5 and J usage is TRBJ2-7; the match to TRBD1 covers 7 bases. Per germline, CDR1 MNHEY and CDR2 SVGAGI. The CDR3 is 16 amino acids. V lost 2 bases and J lost 3; bases outside the gene matches: 10. CDR3 sequence reads: CASSYGYPGTDYEQYF. As DNA, the CDR3 is TGTGCCAGCAGTTACGGTTACCCCGGGACAGACTACGAGCAGTACTTC.

A note on this clonotype: This may arise from a read error, as a much more abundant clone is one base away. The chain combines TRBV7-9 with TRBJ2-3, with 9 bases fitting TRBD1. Trimming removed 10 bases from V and 4 bases from J; junction bases left unmatched: 12. CDR1 is SEHNR, CDR2 FQNEAQ, per germline (reference sequence). This CDR3 region has 15 residues. The CDR3 bases are TGTGCCATCGGACAGGGGATCTCTAGCGCAGATACGCAGTATTTT. It is translated as CAIGQGISSADTQYF.

On this clonotype: A read error may explain this, as a much larger clone is one base away. The DNA of the CDR3 is TGTGCCAGCAGCCCCCAGGCGGGCGAGCAGTACTTC. It encodes CASSPQAGEQYF. The rearrangement joins TRBV7-6 to TRBJ2-7, with TRBD2 as a possible D gene (5 bases). Germline CDR1 reads SGHVS; CDR2 reads FNYEAQ. The ends were cut back, 5 bases at V and 6 bases at J, with 11 bases in the middle. CDR3 length: 12 residues. Combining the CDR3 with reference TRBV7-6 and TRBJ2-7 gives the whole variable domain GAGVSQSPRYKVTKRGQDVALRCDPISGHVSLYWYRQALGQGPEFLTYFNYEAQQDKSGLPNDRFSAERPEGSISTLTIQRTEQRDSAMYRCASSPQAGEQYFGPGTRLTVT.

This clonotype was seen more than once but under ten times. This chain connects TRBV5-8 to TRBJ2-5; possible D gene TRBD1, 5 bases. The CDR3 is 13 residues long. V lost 2 bases and J 6 bases, leaving 11 bases between the germline ends. The germline CDR1 and CDR2 sequences are SGHTS and YDEGEE. CDR3 protein: CASSLAGRQTQYF. In nucleotides, the CDR3 is TGTGCCAGCAGCTTAGCAGGGCGGCAGACCCAGTACTTC.

The sample holds a few counts of this clonotype. The CDR3 here is CASIFTRGRSYNEQFF. CDR3 nucleotides: TGTGCCAGCATCTTTACCCGGGGTAGATCCTACAATGAGCAGTTCTTC. The V call is TRBV7-9, the J call TRBJ2-1; D may be TRBD2 (5 bases). Germline V gene data show CDR1 as SEHNR and CDR2 as FQNEAQ (reference sequence). The V end was cut by 7 bases, the J end by 1 base, with 17 bases between. CDR3 length equals 16 residues.

The V gene is TRBV11-2, the J gene TRBJ1-6; the match to TRBD1 covers 8 bases. This CDR3 comprises 14 residues. CDR1 and CDR2 (germline): SGHAT, FQNNGV. V trimming: 5 bases; J trimming: 10 bases; junction bases outside the gene matches: 7. The CDR3 coding sequence is TGTGCCAGCAGCCACGGACAGGGTGGATCACCCCTCCACTTT. This sequence encodes CASSHGQGGSPLHF.

The V gene is TRBV20-1, the J gene TRBJ2-1, with 12 bases matching TRBD2. The CDR3 loop spans 15 amino acids. Unmatched junction bases numbered 0, after V lost 0 bases and J lost 3 bases. The V gene's germline CDR1 is DFQATT and CDR2 SNEGSKA (reference sequence). The CDR3 DNA sequence: TGCAGTGCTAGAGAGGGACTAGCGGGCTACAATGAGCAGTTCTTC. The encoded protein is CSAREGLAGYNEQFF.

This clonotype turned up a few times. CDR3 region: CASSSRDQIDLEQYF. The CDR3 DNA follows: TGTGCCAGCAGTAGCCGGGACCAGATAGACCTGGAGCAGTACTTC. The chain has TRBV28 and TRBJ2-7; D possibly matches TRBD1 or TRBD2 (5 bases each). Trimming stripped 5 bases from V and 7 bases from J, with 21 bases between. The CDR3 totals 15 residues. The germline V gene has CDR1 MDHEN and CDR2 SYDVKM.

This clonotype was detected a few times. No conserved phenylalanine or tryptophan is present at the end of the CDR3, so a read error is the likely explanation. Because the CDR3's place on the DNA is in doubt, the DNA is left out and the CDR3 is given as listed by TCRdb. The chain links TRBV7-6 to TRBJ1-6; the table's TRBD1 call for D was not verified on the DNA. The CDR3 has 16 amino acids, counting both end residues. CDR1 and CDR2 from the germline V gene are SGHVS and FNYEAQ. The CDR3 is CASSLGTGGFASPLYY.

This clonotype appeared many times. The chain links TRBV29-1 to TRBJ2-7; 8 bases match TRBD1. V was clipped by 4 bases and J by 7 bases; unmatched bases: 6. The V gene's germline CDR1 is SQVTM and CDR2 ANQGSEA. The CDR3 length is 12 residues. This chain's CDR3 is CSVGQGAGEQYF. CDR3 DNA: TGCAGCGTTGGGCAGGGGGCGGGTGAGCAGTACTTC.

The chain couples TRBV19 to TRBJ2-3, with D perhaps being TRBD1 or TRBD2 (5 bases each). There are 16 residues in the CDR3. V was clipped by 3 bases and J by 2 bases, with 15 bases between them. The V gene's germline CDR1 is LNHDA and CDR2 SQIVND (reference sequence). CDR3 sequence reads: CASSISIGATTDTQYF. The CDR3 coding sequence is TGTGCCAGTAGTATCTCGATCGGGGCCACCACAGATACGCAGTATTTT. Full variable domain (missing parts from reference TRBV19 and TRBJ2-3): DGGITQSPKYLFRKEGQNVTLSCEQNLNHDAMYWYRQDPGQGLRLIYYSQIVNDFQKGDIAEGYSVSREKKESFPLTVTSAQKNPTAFYLCASSISIGATTDTQYFGPGTRLTVL.

The CDR3 coding sequence is TGTGCTAGTGGTCCAGGACAGGGGGCAGATACGCAGTATTTT. Protein product: CASGPGQGADTQYF. The genes are TRBV12-5 and TRBJ2-3; 10 bases map to TRBD1. The J segment lost 4 bases and the V segment lost 5 bases, leaving 3 bases of the junction unmatched. The V gene's germline CDR1 is LGHNT and CDR2 FRNRAP. This CDR3 is built from 14 residues.

As for this clonotype: A far larger clone is off by one base, so a read error is likely. The J gene is TRBJ1-1, the V gene TRBV7-9; D remains ambiguous. Germline-derived CDR1 and CDR2 are SEHNR and FQNEAQ (reference sequence). Trimming took 1 base from V and 8 from J, leaving 8 bases between them. The CDR3 extends over 12 amino acids. The DNA for the CDR3 is TGTGCCAGCAGCTTAGGTTGGCACGAAGCTTTCTTT. It encodes CASSLGWHEAFF.

This clonotype was picked up a small number of times. This chain links TRBV2 with TRBJ2-7; no firm D call. Germline CDR1 SNHLY, CDR2 FYNNEI. The length of the CDR3 is 10 residues. V was shortened by 6 bases and J by 5 bases, with 5 bases between the two germline ends. In nucleotides, the CDR3 is TGTGCCAGCAGAGGAAACGAGCAGTACTTC. Translation gives CASRGNEQYF.